These T cell receptor beta chains were read from a single sample in a study of regulatory T cells in long-lasting Graves disease. From the multiplex PCR reads, TCRdb called clonotypes with MiXCR, one entry per CDR3 protein. The table includes roughly 420,000 distinct CDR3 sequences, 16% detected once. Another study also made use of these data, one on T cells in Graves' hyperthyroidism and ophthalmopathy.

The input for sequencing was peripheral blood mononuclear cells (PBMCs), taken at new diagnosis, from a patient treated with antithyroid drugs. The receptors come from a woman in her 30s with Graves disease. Both conserved end residues are part of each CDR3. The D gene is left open where the match is weak. Only part of the rows carry a size: once, few, many, or a class if the clone is expanded.

.	TRBD1	TRBV5-5	TRBJ2-7	TGTGCCAGCAGCTTTGGATTGGACAGGGGCATCTACGAGCAGTACTTC	CASSFGLDRGIYEQYF
many	TRBD1	TRBV7-2	TRBJ1-5	TGTGCCAGCAGCTTAGGGGGAGGGGGCGATCAGCCCCAGCATTTT	CASSLGGGGDQPQHF
many	.	TRBV5-1	TRBJ1-2	TGCGCCAGCAGTGAGGGGAATGGCTACACCTTC	CASSEGNGYTF
many	TRBD1	TRBV6-5	TRBJ1-4	TGTGCCAGCAGTTACCTACAGGGGGCGCATGGTGCAACTAATGAAAAACTGTTTTTT	CASSYLQGAHGATNEKLFF
many	.	TRBV7-9	TRBJ2-5	TGTGCCAGCAGCTTAGCGGCTAGTACGAGGGAGACCCAGTACTTC	CASSLAASTRETQYF
few	TRBD1	TRBV6-2/TRBV6-3	TRBJ2-7	TGTGCCAGCGGACAGGGGGTAGTTTACGAGCAGTACTTC	CASGQGVVYEQYF
many	TRBD1	TRBV6-2/TRBV6-3	TRBJ2-7	TGTGCCAGCAGTTACTGGGCAGGGGGCTTCTACGAGCAGTACTTC	CASSYWAGGFYEQYF
many	TRBD2	TRBV27	TRBJ2-1	TGTGCCAGCAGTTCAGGAGCGGGGTTCTACAATGAGCAGTTCTTC	CASSSGAGFYNEQFF
.	TRBD1	TRBV5-1	TRBJ1-2	TGCGCCAGCAGCTTGGAGATTGGGACAGGGGGAGGCTACACCTTC	CASSLEIGTGGGYTF
few	TRBD2	TRBV3-1	TRBJ2-1	TGTGCCAGCAGCCAAGATCCGGGACTAGTTTACAATGAGCAGTTCTTC	CASSQDPGLVYNEQFF
many	TRBD2	TRBV20-1	TRBJ2-7	TGCAGTGCTAGCGATACTAGCGGGAGAGGAGAGCAGTACTTC	CSASDTSGRGEQYF
many	.	TRBV2	TRBJ2-1	TGTGCCAGCCCTTTCGGGACGCGGGGCTACAATGAGCAGTTCTTC	CASPFGTRGYNEQFF
.	TRBD1	TRBV7-9	TRBJ2-2	TGTGCCAGCAGCTTAAGGGCCGGGACAGCGAACACCGGGGAGCTGTTTTTT	CASSLRAGTANTGELFF
few	TRBD2	TRBV19	TRBJ2-7	TGTGCCAGTAGTATCGGGACTAGCGGAATCTACGAGCAGTACTTC	CASSIGTSGIYEQYF
.	TRBD2	TRBV5-1	TRBJ2-2	TGCGCCAGCAGCTTGAGCCTCGGGACTAGAAACACCGGGGAGCTGTTTTTT	CASSLSLGTRNTGELFF
many	.	TRBV7-9	TRBJ2-4	TGTGCCAGCAGCTTAACGGAAAGCCAAGCCAAAAACATTCAGTACTTC	CASSLTESQAKNIQYF